This TCR beta chain was retrieved from a study of human T cells and chemical hapten exposure. Study findings and constraints: DPC sensitization did not alter TCRs above 1 in 1000 frequency.

This clonotype was counted between two and nine times. Antigen unknown. Specified time point: pre-sensitization, week 0. The sample's treatment: therapeutic diphenylcyclopropenone sensitization with weekly scalp DPC. Under the authors' procedure: About 97,000 TCRs per sample was the median, with a range of 23,224 to 690,600. One entry per CDR3 protein, called by TCRdb with MiXCR from the RACE reads. The V and J calls follow TCRdb's processing rather than the paper's. The sample holds around 100,000 distinct CDR3 sequences, more than 10% seen once. Specimen: whole blood, collected in connection with sensitization to the hapten diphenylcyclopropenone (DPC). The origin of this receptor is a woman aged 55-69 years with alopecia areata. Some clones in this sample may be carry-over from other donors' samples.

The CDR3 is CASSFAQWDPSTDTQYF. CDR3 coding DNA: TGTGCCAGCAGCTTCGCCCAATGGGATCCTAGCACAGATACGCAGTATTTT. The chain is built from TRBV7-2 and TRBJ2-3, with D hard to call. The V end lost 3 bases, the J end lost 0 bases, and 16 bases lay between the germline ends. Germline V gives CDR1 SGHTA, CDR2 FQGNSA. The CDR3 extends over 17 amino acids. The full variable domain, its missing parts supplied by reference TRBV7-2 and TRBJ2-3, is GAGVSQSPSNKVTEKGKDVELRCDPISGHTALYWYRQSLGQGLEFLIYFQGNSAPDKSGLPSDRFSAERTGGSVSTLTIQRTQQEDSAVYLCASSFAQWDPSTDTQYFGPGTRLTVL.